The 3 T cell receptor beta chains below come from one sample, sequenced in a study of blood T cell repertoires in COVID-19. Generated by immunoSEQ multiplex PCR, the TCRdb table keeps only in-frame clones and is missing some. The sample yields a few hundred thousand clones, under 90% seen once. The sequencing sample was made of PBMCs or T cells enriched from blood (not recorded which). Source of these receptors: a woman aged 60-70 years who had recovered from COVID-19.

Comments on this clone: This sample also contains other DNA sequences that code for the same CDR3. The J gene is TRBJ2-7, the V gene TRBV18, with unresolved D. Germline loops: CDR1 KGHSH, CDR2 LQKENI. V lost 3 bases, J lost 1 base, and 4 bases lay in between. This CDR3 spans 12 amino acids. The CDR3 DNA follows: TGTGCCAGCTCACCTTCATCCTACGAGCAGTACTTC. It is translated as CASSPSSYEQYF.

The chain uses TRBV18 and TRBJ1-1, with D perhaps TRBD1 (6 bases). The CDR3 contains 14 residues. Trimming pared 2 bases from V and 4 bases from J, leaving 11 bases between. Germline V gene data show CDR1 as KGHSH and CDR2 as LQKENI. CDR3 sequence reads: CASSPGQLGTEAFF. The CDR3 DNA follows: TGTGCCAGCTCACCAGGACAGTTAGGCACTGAAGCTTTCTTT.

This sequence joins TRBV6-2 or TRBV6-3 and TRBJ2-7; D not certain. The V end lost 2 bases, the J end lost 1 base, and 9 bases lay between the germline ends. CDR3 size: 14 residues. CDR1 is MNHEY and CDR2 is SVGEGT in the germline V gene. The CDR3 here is CASSYGRRSYEQYF. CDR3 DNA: TGTGCCAGCAGTTACGGCCGGAGATCCTACGAGCAGTACTTC.